Following are 21 T cell receptor beta chains from one sample sequenced in a study of shared clonotypes between healthy human individuals. Assay: immunoSEQ multiplex PCR; the TCRdb copy retains only in-frame clones and omits some. The sample has about a million clones; approximately 76% are singletons. The sequenced material came from memory CD4+ T cells sorted from blood. Subset of the sample: CD45RA-negative fraction. The receptors were gathered from a man aged 18 to 30 in good health.

The chain has TRBV30 and TRBJ2-1, with a weak D call TRBD2 (6 bases). Trimming pared 2 bases from V and 0 bases from J, leaving 17 bases between. The CDR3 sequence is 17 residues long. CDR1 and CDR2 (germline): GTSNPN, SVGIG (reference sequence). This CDR3 is CAWSYGLSGSSYNEQFF. CDR3 in DNA: TGTGCCTGGAGTTACGGCCTCTCCGGGAGCTCCTACAATGAGCAGTTCTTC.

CDR3 bases: TGTGCCGTACGGGGTAGCGGGGGCAACACAGATACGCAGTATTTT. It codes for CAVRGSGGNTDTQYF. The chain carries TRBV28 and TRBJ2-3; 9 nucleotides match TRBD2. V lost 11 bases to trimming and J lost 2 bases; unmatched junction nucleotides: 11. The CDR3 consists of 15 residues. Germline CDR1 MDHEN, CDR2 SYDVKM.

The chain recombines TRBV21-1 with TRBJ1-5. TRBV21-1 is an annotated pseudogene. This CDR3 has 16 amino acids. The CDR3 sequence: CASSKALSGSPQPQHF. In DNA form, the CDR3 reads TGTGCCAGCAGCAAAGCGCTTTCGGGGTCCCCCCAGCCCCAGCATTTT.

The chain employs TRBV9 and TRBJ1-1; D remains ambiguous. Trimming removed 0 bases at V and 0 bases at J, with 6 bases between. Germline CDR1 SGDLS, CDR2 YYNGEE. CDR3 length: 14 residues. The CDR3 DNA is TGTGCCAGCAGCGTAGGTTCCCTGAACACTGAAGCTTTCTTT. Its translation: CASSVGSLNTEAFF.

This chain connects TRBV9 to TRBJ2-2; possibly TRBD2 for D (6 bases). This CDR3 comprises 17 residues. CDR1 is SGDLS, CDR2 YYNGEE, per germline. Between the trimmed V and J ends, which lost 0 bases and 3 bases, there was a span of 15 bases. The CDR3 here is CASSVGSSWGDTGELFF. In nucleotides, the CDR3 is TGTGCCAGCAGCGTAGGATCATCTTGGGGGGACACCGGGGAGCTGTTTTTT.

In its sample, this clone was seen once. The chain couples TRBV18 to TRBJ1-3, with D hard to call. Germline CDR1 KGHSH, CDR2 LQKENI. The CDR3 is 14 amino acids. Deletions cut 6 bases from V and 4 bases from J, with 13 bases between. CDR3 sequence reads: CASSGLQVGNTIYF. In DNA form, the CDR3 reads TGTGCCAGCTCCGGACTCCAAGTCGGAAACACCATATATTTT. The full variable domain, in which reference TRBV18 and TRBJ1-3 provide the parts outside the CDR3, is NAGVMQNPRHLVRRRGQEARLRCSPMKGHSHVYWYRQLPEEGLKFMVYLQKENIIDESGMPKERFSAEFPKEGPSILRIQQVVRGDSAAYFCASSGLQVGNTIYFGEGSWLTVV.

The chain's CDR3 is CASSHLNEQYF. The CDR3 DNA reads TGTGCCAGCAGCCATCTCAACGAGCAGTACTTC. V gene TRBV7-9 combines with J gene TRBJ2-7, with D unclear. The CDR3 is 11 amino acids. Germline loops: CDR1 SEHNR, CDR2 FQNEAQ (reference sequence). V was pared by 5 bases and J by 5 bases, with 7 bases between.

The chain has TRBV7-8 and TRBJ1-5; D remains ambiguous. The CDR3 loop spans 12 amino acids. In germline, CDR1 is SGHVS, CDR2 FQNEAQ. The V end was cut by 5 bases, the J end by 7 bases, with 9 bases between. CDR3 amino acids: CASSERKQPQHF. DNA of the CDR3: TGTGCCAGCAGCGAGAGAAAGCAGCCCCAGCATTTT. Together with reference TRBV7-8 and TRBJ1-5, the CDR3 gives the full variable domain: GAGVSQSPRYKVAKRGQDVALRCDPISGHVSLFWYQQALGQGPEFLTYFQNEAQLDKSGLPSDRFFAERPEGSVSTLKIQRTQQEDSAVYLCASSERKQPQHFGDGTRLSIL.

This clone occurred once. The rearrangement uses TRBV7-8 and TRBJ1-1, with D uncertain. This CDR3 contains 13 residues. Trimming pared 2 bases from V and 7 bases from J, leaving 11 bases between. The germline CDR1 and CDR2 sequences are SGHVS and FQNEAQ. CDR3 coding DNA: TGTGCCAGCAGCTTAATCAGCGAGGGTGAAGCTTTCTTT. Its translation is CASSLISEGEAFF.

Note on this clone: The sample has other DNA sequences that encode this CDR3 too. V gene TRBV6-5 combines with J gene TRBJ2-5; D uncertain. The CDR3 loop spans 14 amino acids. Per the germline V gene, CDR1 is MNHEY and CDR2 is SVGAGI. Between the trimmed V and J ends, which lost 8 bases and 1 base, there was a span of 14 bases. As DNA, the CDR3 is TGTGCCAGCTCACGTGGATCGGGCCAAGAGACCCAGTACTTC. The encoded protein is CASSRGSGQETQYF.

V usage is TRBV6-6 and J usage is TRBJ2-7; 9 bases line up with TRBD1. V lost 4 bases, J lost 6 bases, and 7 bases stayed unmatched. Germline V lookup: CDR1 MNHNY, CDR2 SVGAGI (reference sequence). The CDR3 spans 14 residues. The CDR3 sequence: CASSSPGQGSEQYF. For the CDR3, the DNA is TGTGCCAGCAGTTCCCCGGGACAGGGCAGCGAGCAGTACTTC.

This chain uses TRBV5-1 with TRBJ1-1, with D perhaps TRBD1 (6 bases). Germline V gene data show CDR1 as SGHRS and CDR2 as YFSETQ. The CDR3 extends over 15 amino acids. Trimming removed 2 bases at V and 1 base at J, with 12 bases between. The CDR3 sequence: CASSFLGARNTEAFF. Here the CDR3 DNA reads TGCGCCAGCAGCTTCTTGGGGGCTAGGAACACTGAAGCTTTCTTT.

With regard to this clone: This same CDR3 is encoded by further DNA sequences in the sample. The rearrangement joins TRBV30 to TRBJ2-5; maybe TRBD2 (6 bases). The CDR3 sequence is 13 residues long. From germline, CDR1 is GTSNPN and CDR2 SVGIG (reference sequence). V lost 1 base and J 1 base, leaving 7 bases between the germline ends. In DNA, the CDR3 is TGTGCCTGGAGTGGGGGACTCCAAGAGACCCAGTACTTC. It yields the protein CAWSGGLQETQYF.

This chain links TRBV10-2 with TRBJ1-1; tentative D call: TRBD1 (6 bases). In germline, CDR1 is WSHSY, CDR2 SAAADI. This CDR3 is built from 14 residues. Trimming left V 6 bases short and J 5 bases short, with 16 bases between. CDR3 loop: CASSASGGRTEAFF. CDR3 sequence (DNA): TGCGCCAGCAGCGCCTCCGGGGGGCGAACTGAAGCTTTCTTT.

The J gene is TRBJ2-1, the V gene TRBV6-4; tentative D call: TRBD1 (6 bases). Germline CDR1 and CDR2: MRHNA and SNTAGT. V was trimmed by 6 bases and J by 8 bases, leaving 8 bases between them. CDR3 size: 11 residues. CDR3 coding DNA: TGTGCCAGCAGCCCAGGGGATGAGCAGTTCTTC. Translation gives CASSPGDEQFF.

This sequence joins TRBV2 and TRBJ2-2, with D possibly being TRBD1 (5 bases). CDR1 is SNHLY and CDR2 is FYNNEI in the germline V gene. The CDR3 sequence is 16 residues long. V lost 4 bases to trimming and J lost 0 bases, with 12 bases between them. CDR3 sequence reads: CASSVGQGPNTGELFF. In nucleotides, the CDR3 is TGTGCCAGCAGTGTAGGGCAGGGCCCGAACACCGGGGAGCTGTTTTTT.

CDR3 sequence: CASSLGGTGSTNEKLFF. The DNA for the CDR3 is TGCGCCAGCAGCTTGGGAGGGACAGGGTCAACTAATGAAAAACTGTTTTTT. The genes are TRBV5-1 and TRBJ1-4; TRBD1 matches at 9 bases. The CDR3 extends over 17 amino acids. The V and J ends lost 0 bases and 0 bases, in that order; junction bases with no gene match: 3. Germline CDR1 SGHRS, CDR2 YFSETQ.

The chain combines TRBV30 with TRBJ2-3; D may correspond to TRBD1 or TRBD2 (5 bases each). Trimming shortened V by 5 bases and J by 8 bases, and 17 bases separated the two germline ends. The CDR3 runs to 13 residues. Germline V gene data show CDR1 as GTSNPN and CDR2 as SVGIG (reference sequence). CDR3 nucleotide sequence: TGTGCCTGGGTCCAAGACAGCAGCGGTACGCAGTATTTT. Amino acid sequence: CAWVQDSSGTQYF.

The chain joins TRBV30 to TRBJ2-3; D call uncertain. This CDR3 has 12 amino acids. V was pared by 0 bases and J by 3 bases, with 4 bases between. Looked up from germline, CDR1 is GTSNPN and CDR2 is SVGIG (reference sequence). The CDR3 reads CAWSVQTDTQYF. In nucleotides, the CDR3 is TGTGCCTGGAGTGTACAAACAGATACGCAGTATTTT. The complete variable domain, with remaining parts taken from reference TRBV30 and TRBJ2-3, reads SQTIHQWPATLVQPVGSPLSLECTVEGTSNPNLYWYRQAAGRGLQLLFYSVGIGQISSEVPQNLSASRPQDRQFILSSKKLLLSDSGFYLCAWSVQTDTQYFGPGTRLTVL.

The chain has TRBV18 and TRBJ1-6; 8 bases are shared with TRBD1. The germline gives CDR1 KGHSH, CDR2 LQKENI. CDR3 length: 14 amino acids. With 3 bases clipped from V and 6 bases from J, the junction kept 1 base outside the gene matches. This CDR3 reads CASSPGQANSPLHF. Written as DNA, the CDR3 is TGTGCCAGCTCACCGGGACAGGCTAATTCACCCCTCCACTTT.

V usage is TRBV28 and J usage is TRBJ2-5; TRBD2 matches at 8 bases. Germline V gene lookup returns CDR1 MDHEN and CDR2 SYDVKM. This CDR3 is 17 amino acids long. J lost 2 bases, V lost 4 bases, and 12 bases had no gene match. The CDR3 loop is CASSSPSTSGGQETQYF. The CDR3, as DNA: TGTGCCAGCAGTTCGCCGTCAACGAGCGGGGGACAAGAGACCCAGTACTTC.